The 12 T cell receptor beta chains below were found in one sample sequenced in a study of T cell repertoires in cytomegalovirus infection. No antigen has been identified for these receptors. TCRdb redid the calling of the reads with MiXCR, one entry per CDR3 protein. The sample consists of 550,000 to 850,000 distinct CDR3 sequences, 30% to 35% of them appearing once. The material sequenced was cultured PBMCs, taken from culture after CMV antigen stimulation. Receptors originate from a human donor in good health (CMV status not recorded). Some clones in this sample may be carry-over from other donors' samples.

V gene TRBV11-3 combines with J gene TRBJ2-2; 8 bases are a match to TRBD1. Trimming removed 1 base from V and 3 bases from J; junction bases left unmatched: 7. Germline values: CDR1 SGHNT, CDR2 YENEEA. This CDR3 is 17 amino acids long. CDR3 DNA sequence: TGTGCCAGCAGCTTAGGTGTTTCGGGACAGGACACCGGGGAGCTGTTTTTT. Translated, it gives CASSLGVSGQDTGELFF.

There are a few counts of this clonotype. The DNA for the CDR3 is TGCAGCGTTGCAGGGGCCGTTTCAAACACCGGGGAGCTGTTTTTT. It encodes CSVAGAVSNTGELFF. The chain links TRBV29-1 to TRBJ2-2; possibly TRBD1 for D (6 bases). Trimming removed 4 bases at V and 2 bases at J, with 14 bases between. Germline V gene lookup returns CDR1 SQVTM and CDR2 ANQGSEA. The CDR3 runs 15 residues.

This clonotype was counted many times. The gene calls are TRBV7-2 and TRBJ2-7; maybe TRBD2 (6 bases). The CDR3 spans 14 residues. From germline, CDR1 is SGHTA and CDR2 FQGNSA. V gave up 1 base and J gave up 4 bases, with 11 bases separating them. In DNA, the CDR3 is TGTGCCAGCAGCTTAGGGCCGGGGGAGTACGAGCAGTACTTC. It translates to CASSLGPGEYEQYF.

This clonotype has more than one count but fewer than ten. This chain joins TRBV2 and TRBJ2-3; TRBD2 might be the D (5 bases). Trimming removed 6 bases from V and 1 base from J, with 14 bases in between. Germline CDR1 SNHLY, CDR2 FYNNEI. The CDR3 spans 15 residues. CDR3 region: CASSEPGLGTDTQYF. CDR3 DNA: TGTGCCAGCAGCGAACCGGGGTTGGGCACAGATACGCAGTATTTT. Looking up the rest from reference TRBV2 and TRBJ2-3 gives the full variable domain: EPEVTQTPSHQVTQMGQEVILRCVPISNHLYFYWYRQILGQKVEFLVSFYNNEISEKSEIFDDQFSVERPDGSNFTLKIRSTKLEDSAMYFCASSEPGLGTDTQYFGPGTRLTVL.

This clonotype was seen repeatedly, ten times or more. CDR3 residues: CASSLLGLREQYF. CDR3 DNA sequence: TGTGCCAGCAGCTTGCTGGGACTCCGCGAGCAGTACTTC. The chain employs TRBV7-2 and TRBJ2-7; weak D call: TRBD2 (6 bases). CDR1 and CDR2 from the germline V gene are SGHTA and FQGNSA. The CDR3 runs to 13 residues. Between the trimmed V and J ends, which lost 3 bases and 6 bases, there was a span of 12 bases. Complete variable domain (other parts from reference TRBV7-2 and TRBJ2-7): GAGVSQSPSNKVTEKGKDVELRCDPISGHTALYWYRQSLGQGLEFLIYFQGNSAPDKSGLPSDRFSAERTGGSVSTLTIQRTQQEDSAVYLCASSLLGLREQYFGPGTRLTVT.

The V gene is TRBV20-1, the J gene TRBJ2-2, with 13 bases fitting TRBD2. Germline CDR1 DFQATT, CDR2 SNEGSKA (reference sequence). The CDR3 sequence is 16 residues long. The ends lost 5 bases at V and 0 bases at J; junction bases unmatched: 3. CDR3 DNA sequence: TGCAGTGCTTCGACTAGCGGGGGGCCGAACACCGGGGAGCTGTTTTTT. This encodes CSASTSGGPNTGELFF.

This clonotype has only a few counts. The V call is TRBV6-2 or TRBV6-3, the J call TRBJ2-7, with D perhaps TRBD1 or TRBD2 (5 bases each). Germline CDR1 and CDR2: MNHEY and SVGEGT. The V gene lost 6 bases and the J gene lost 1 base, with 19 bases spanning the gap. This CDR3 has 16 amino acids. The CDR3 here is CASSASRERPSYEQYF. CDR3 in DNA: TGTGCCAGCAGCGCTTCCAGGGAGAGGCCATCCTACGAGCAGTACTTC.

This chain links TRBV28 with TRBJ2-5; 8 bases fit TRBD1. This CDR3 has 14 amino acids. The J segment lost 4 bases and the V segment lost 6 bases, leaving 7 bases of the junction unmatched. The germline V gene has CDR1 MDHEN and CDR2 SYDVKM. CDR3 amino acids: CASREQGVGETQYF. The CDR3 DNA reads as TGTGCCAGCAGGGAACAGGGGGTTGGAGAGACCCAGTACTTC.

This clonotype has a handful of counts. This chain joins TRBV6-1 and TRBJ1-3, with D tentatively TRBD1 (5 bases). Germline lookup yields CDR1 MNHNS and CDR2 SASEGT. The V end lost 6 bases, the J end lost 0 bases, and 15 bases lay between the germline ends. CDR3 length equals 16 residues. The CDR3 nucleotides are TGTGCCAGCAGACAGAGGCGGACAAACTCTGGAAACACCATATATTTT. Amino acid sequence: CASRQRRTNSGNTIYF.

Only a few counts were recorded for this clonotype. The V and J genes are TRBV18 and TRBJ1-2, with D unclear. V was pared by 3 bases and J by 7 bases, with 12 bases between. CDR1 and CDR2 (germline): KGHSH, LQKENI. The CDR3 spans 13 residues. CDR3 sequence (DNA): TGTGCCAGCTCACCCGCCCCGGAGTTTGGCTACACCTTC. It translates to CASSPAPEFGYTF.

The CDR3 is CASSLGSWTQYF. CDR3 in DNA: TGTGCCAGCAGCTTAGGGAGTTGGACCCAGTACTTC. The chain employs TRBV11-2 and TRBJ2-5, with D uncertain. Germline assignment: CDR1 SGHAT and CDR2 FQNNGV. The CDR3 is 12 amino acids. V was cut by 1 base and J by 7 bases, with 7 bases left in between.

The rearrangement links TRBV7-8 to TRBJ1-1, with a weak D call TRBD1 (5 bases). CDR1 is SGHVS, CDR2 FQNEAQ, per germline. Trimming took off 5 bases at V and 3 bases at J, with 13 bases between the two ends. The CDR3 length is 14 residues. The CDR3 nucleotides read TGTGCCAGCAGCCCTCAACCGGGGGACACTGAAGCTTTCTTT. Protein sequence: CASSPQPGDTEAFF. Using reference TRBV7-8 and TRBJ1-1 for the parts outside the CDR3, the full variable domain is GAGVSQSPRYKVAKRGQDVALRCDPISGHVSLFWYQQALGQGPEFLTYFQNEAQLDKSGLPSDRFFAERPEGSVSTLKIQRTQQEDSAVYLCASSPQPGDTEAFFGQGTRLTVV.